Sequencing of this T cell receptor beta chain was carried out in a study of monozygotic twins with inflammatory bowel disease. The authors made each sample's cDNA in eight separate reactions. From its re-call of the 5' RACE reads, TCRdb lists each CDR3 protein once, without DNA. The sample table includes about 300,000 distinct CDR3 sequences. Study-level findings and limits: Sharing of clonotypes with others was lower in IBD patients than in healthy twins, and this was especially so with disease activity. There was no way to distinguish the different T cell subtypes.

In the case of this clonotype: Its antigen is as yet unknown.

CDR1 is MDHEN, CDR2 SYDVKM, per germline. The CDR3 loop spans 16 amino acids. This TCR was sampled from a human donor with ulcerative colitis or Crohn's disease, or a healthy co-twin of an affected twin (not recorded which). The sample was blood. The chain joins TRBV28 to TRBJ1-3; without DNA, the TCRdb call of TRBD1 cannot be checked. The CDR3 sequence is CASSKHGTASGNTIYF.